This T cell receptor (beta chain) is drawn from a study of Ad26.COV2.S vaccination and SARS-CoV-2 variants. Findings and caveats of the study: Greater spike-specific TCR breadth was seen in vaccine recipients than in placebo recipients. Whether participants received vaccine or placebo, their non-spike TCR breadth was similar.

As for treatment: approximately 18 received Ad26.COV2.S at low or high dose, single or two shots; several received placebo; per-sample allocation not given. It was on day 63 after the first vaccine or placebo injection that samples were taken. A note on this clone: Its antigen is undetermined.

The CDR3 has 11 residues. Germline V gives CDR1 LNHDA, CDR2 SQIVND (reference sequence). V lost 4 bases, J lost 5 bases, and 6 bases lay in between. Sequencing was performed with immunoSEQ multiplex PCR; in TCRdb, only in-frame clones are kept and a portion is missing. The sample holds some 640,000 clones, more than 70% seen once. The J gene is TRBJ2-7, the V gene TRBV19, with unresolved D. Here the sequenced sample was peripheral blood, taken in a trial of Ad26.COV2.S vaccine versus placebo. This TCR came from a person aged 18-60 years who received the Ad26.COV2.S COVID-19 vaccine or a placebo. Written as DNA, the CDR3 is TGTGCCAGTAGTAATGGGGACGAGCAGTACTTC. Its translation: CASSNGDEQYF.